This paragraph reports one T cell receptor (beta chain). Antigen unknown. This record belongs to a study of cytomegalovirus exposure and HLA in healthy donors. Study-level points and caveats: A list of 150 or so TCR beta chains associated with cytomegalovirus was given. The CMV antigen specificity of a few CMV-associated chains was confirmed through in vitro analysis. It was reportedly the case that the classifier diagnosed cytomegalovirus status with high specificity and sensitivity.

Amplification used 60 Vbeta primers and 13 Jbeta primers. Original analysis: Some 9.9 million shared chains were among 80 million or so unique TCR beta chains counted in a later analysis. Profiling relied on immunoSEQ multiplex PCR, and the TCRdb table lists in-frame clones only, not all of them. Clone size and V and J calls were adopted from that table, with D and trimming inferred from the DNA. Of roughly 140,000 clones listed, 73% are singletons. The V end lost 5 bases, the J end lost 1 base, and 11 bases lay between the germline ends. The germline V gene encodes CDR1 SEHNR and CDR2 FQNEAQ (reference sequence). This CDR3 contains 15 residues.

The sequence was collected from a human donor in good health. The rearrangement links TRBV7-9 to TRBJ1-4, with D possibly being TRBD1 (6 bases). Sequenced: PBMCs. The CDR3 region has the DNA TGTGCCAGCAGCCTAAGGACAGTAACTAATGAAAAACTGTTTTTT. Its translation: CASSLRTVTNEKLFF. Variable domain in full (rest from reference TRBV7-9 and TRBJ1-4): DTGVSQNPRHKITKRGQNVTFRCDPISEHNRLYWYRQTLGQGPEFLTYFQNEAQLEKSRLLSDRFSAERPKGSFSTLEIQRTEQGDSAMYLCASSLRTVTNEKLFFGSGTQLSVL.